Below are 2 T cell receptor beta chains sequenced from a single sample in a study of T cell clonality in common variable immunodeficiency. Study outcomes and limitations: In common variable immunodeficiency, TCR beta chains reportedly carried fewer deletions and N-nucleotide insertions.

The repertoire was sequenced with immunoSEQ multiplex PCR; TCRdb's copy has only in-frame clones and lacks some. The sample is made up of fewer than 30,000 clones, none counted only once. These receptors have no identified antigens. Material: peripheral blood mononuclear cells. These receptors were collected from a human donor with common variable immunodeficiency.

This clone showed up just a few times. From the germline J gene comes the end of the CDR3, since the read stops 3 residues before it. V and J are TRBV11-2 and TRBJ1-4; D remains unclear. The CDR3 runs to 15 residues. V was clipped by 1 base and J by 5 bases, with 11 bases between them. CDR1 SGHAT and CDR2 FQNNGV come from the germline V gene. Incomplete CDR3 DNA: TGTGCCAGCAGCTTAGGCCAGGCTATCAATGAAAAA. Amino acid sequence: CASSLGQAINEK. The entire CDR3 sequence reads CASSLGQAINEKLFF.

In regard to this clone: Sequencing ends 3 residues short of the CDR3 end; the germline J gene provides the rest. V usage is TRBV2 and J usage is TRBJ2-2; TRBD1 aligns across 7 bases. V lost 4 bases, J lost 2 bases, and 1 base stayed unmatched. Germline V CDR1 and CDR2: SNHLY, FYNNEI. The CDR3 runs to 14 residues. CDR3 bases read: TGTGCCAGCAGTGGGGACAGTAACACCGGGGAG. Translating gives CASSGDSNTGE. The full CDR3 protein reads CASSGDSNTGELFF.